The T cell receptor beta chain under discussion was sequenced for a study of T cell responses to AZD1222 COVID-19 vaccine. Findings and limits, study-wide: Just five or six AZD1222 recipients were seropositive at baseline. Regions 160-218 and 743-854 dominated among vaccine-associated CD4 TCRs spanning spike. Clonal diversity was possibly underestimated, and white British individuals and females predominated among donors.

The CDR3 runs to 16 residues. The germline CDR1 and CDR2 sequences are SEHNR and FQNEAQ (reference sequence). The ends lost 4 bases at V and 5 bases at J; junction bases unmatched: 11. To note about this clone: Its antigen is not known.

TCRdb's table, derived via immunoSEQ multiplex PCR, lists solely in-frame clones and lacks some. The table shows about 140,000 clones, with over 85% occurring only once. The sample here was peripheral blood, taken on day 0 of MenACWY control vaccination. This sequence originates from an adult in good health. This chain joins TRBV7-9 and TRBJ1-2, with 9 bases aligning to TRBD1. CDR3 sequence: CASSSIPRDRAYGYTF. CDR3 bases: TGTGCCAGCAGCTCCATCCCCCGGGACAGGGCTTATGGCTACACCTTC. Full variable domain (missing parts from reference TRBV7-9 and TRBJ1-2): DTGVSQNPRHKITKRGQNVTFRCDPISEHNRLYWYRQTLGQGPEFLTYFQNEAQLEKSRLLSDRFSAERPKGSFSTLEIQRTEQGDSAMYLCASSSIPRDRAYGYTFGSGTRLTVV.